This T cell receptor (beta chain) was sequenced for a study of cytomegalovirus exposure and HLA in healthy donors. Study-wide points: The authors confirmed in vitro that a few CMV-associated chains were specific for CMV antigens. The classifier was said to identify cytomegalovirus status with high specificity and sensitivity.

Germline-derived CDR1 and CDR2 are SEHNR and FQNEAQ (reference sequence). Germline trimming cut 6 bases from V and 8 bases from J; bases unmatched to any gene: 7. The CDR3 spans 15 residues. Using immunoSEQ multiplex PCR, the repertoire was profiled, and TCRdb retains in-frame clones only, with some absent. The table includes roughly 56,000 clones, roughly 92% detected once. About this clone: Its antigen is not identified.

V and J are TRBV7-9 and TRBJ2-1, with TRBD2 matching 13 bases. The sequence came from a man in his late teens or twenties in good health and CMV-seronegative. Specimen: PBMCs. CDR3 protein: CASSGTSGIIYEQFF. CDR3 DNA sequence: TGTGCCAGCAGTGGGACTAGCGGGATTATCTATGAGCAGTTCTTC.